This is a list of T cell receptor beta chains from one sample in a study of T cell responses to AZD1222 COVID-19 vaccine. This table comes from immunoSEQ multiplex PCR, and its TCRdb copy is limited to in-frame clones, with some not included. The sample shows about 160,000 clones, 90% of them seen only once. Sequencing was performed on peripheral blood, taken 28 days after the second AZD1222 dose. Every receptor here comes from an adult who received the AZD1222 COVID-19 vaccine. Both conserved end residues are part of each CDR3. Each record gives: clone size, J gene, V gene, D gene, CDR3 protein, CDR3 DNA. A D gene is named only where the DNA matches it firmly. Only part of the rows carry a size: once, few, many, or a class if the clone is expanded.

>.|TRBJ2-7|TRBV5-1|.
CASTAPSSYEQYF
TGCGCCAGCACGGCCCCTAGCTCCTACGAGCAGTACTTC
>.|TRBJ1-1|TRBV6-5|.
CASSYSDRPHTEAFF
TGTGCCAGCAGTTACTCAGACAGGCCGCACACTGAAGCTTTCTTT
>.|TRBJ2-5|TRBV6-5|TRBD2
CASTLGSSGDQTQYF
TGTGCCAGCACCTTGGGGAGTAGCGGGGATCAAACCCAGTACTTC
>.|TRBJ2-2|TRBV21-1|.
CASTRGGNRGRGNTGELFF
TGTGCCAGCACCAGGGGGGGGAACAGAGGACGAGGGAACACCGGGGAGCTGTTTTTT
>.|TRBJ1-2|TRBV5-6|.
CASSLNGRTNYGYTF
TGTGCCAGCAGCTTGAACGGACGGACTAACTATGGCTACACCTTC
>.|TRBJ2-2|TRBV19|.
CASSIGATGIGELFF
TGTGCCAGTAGTATAGGAGCCACGGGGATCGGGGAGCTGTTTTTT
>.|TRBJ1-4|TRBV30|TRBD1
CAWSVHLTGTTNEKLFF
TGTGCCTGGAGTGTACACCTGACAGGGACAACTAATGAAAAACTGTTTTTT
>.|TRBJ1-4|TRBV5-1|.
CASSLGATNEKLFF
TGCGCCAGCAGCTTGGGAGCAACTAATGAAAAACTGTTTTTT
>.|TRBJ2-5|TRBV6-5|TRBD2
CASSYKTSNPDTQYF
TGTGCCAGCAGTTACAAGACTAGCAATCCCGATACCCAGTACTTC
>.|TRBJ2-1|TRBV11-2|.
CASSQLLGNEQFF
TGTGCCAGCAGCCAACTCTTAGGGAATGAGCAGTTCTTC
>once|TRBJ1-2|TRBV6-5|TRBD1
CASSTGQGLGYTF
TGTGCCAGCAGCACGGGACAGGGGTTAGGCTACACCTTC
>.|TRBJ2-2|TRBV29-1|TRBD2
CSGGPGGANTGELFF
TGCAGCGGGGGACCGGGAGGAGCGAACACCGGGGAGCTGTTTTTT
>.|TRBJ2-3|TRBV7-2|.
CASSQADTQYF
TGTGCCAGCAGCCAGGCAGATACGCAGTATTTT
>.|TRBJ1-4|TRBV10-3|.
CAISGEAREEKLFF
TGTGCCATCAGTGGGGAGGCCAGGGAAGAAAAACTGTTTTTT
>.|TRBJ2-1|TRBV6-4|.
CASSDDASGMNEQFF
TGTGCCAGCAGTGACGACGCTTCAGGTATGAATGAGCAGTTCTTC
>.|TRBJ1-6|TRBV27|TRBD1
CASSPTGESPLHF
TGTGCCAGCAGTCCCACAGGGGAATCACCCCTCCACTTT
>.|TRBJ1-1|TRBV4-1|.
CASSQDRGRTEAFF
TGCGCCAGCAGCCAAGATCGTGGAAGAACTGAAGCTTTCTTT
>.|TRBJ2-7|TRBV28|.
CASTNPGGPPYEQYF
TGTGCCAGCACCAACCCGGGGGGCCCCCCCTACGAGCAGTACTTC
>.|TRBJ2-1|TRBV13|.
CASSESYYNEQFF
TGTGCCAGCAGTGAGTCCTATTACAATGAGCAGTTCTTC
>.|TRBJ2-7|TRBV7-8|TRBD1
CASSSRQGMSYEQYF
TGTGCCAGCAGCTCCCGACAGGGAATGTCCTACGAGCAGTACTTC
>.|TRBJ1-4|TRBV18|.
CASSRDTNEKLFF
TGTGCCAGCTCCCGGGACACTAATGAAAAACTGTTTTTT
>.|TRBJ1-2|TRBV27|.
CASSLQLSQGLEGYTF
TGTGCCAGCAGTTTACAGTTGTCACAGGGCCTAGAGGGCTACACCTTC
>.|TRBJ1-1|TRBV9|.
CASSSGMGTEAFF
TGTGCCAGCAGCTCGGGTATGGGGACTGAAGCTTTCTTT
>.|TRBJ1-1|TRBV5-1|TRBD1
CASSSGQVGNTEAFF
TGCGCCAGCAGCTCCGGACAGGTTGGGAACACTGAAGCTTTCTTT
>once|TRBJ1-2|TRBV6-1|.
CASSEVSTNYGYTF
TGTGCCAGCAGTGAAGTCAGCACTAACTATGGCTACACCTTC
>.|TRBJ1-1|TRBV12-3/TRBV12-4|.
CASSKVRTEAFF
TGTGCCAGCAGCAAAGTACGCACTGAAGCTTTCTTT
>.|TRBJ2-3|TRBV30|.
CAWEGSSGDTQYF
TGTGCCTGGGAGGGGAGTAGCGGAGATACGCAGTATTTT
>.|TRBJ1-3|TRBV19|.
CASSTTGSSGNTIYF
TGTGCCAGTAGTACTACAGGTAGCTCTGGAAACACCATATATTTT
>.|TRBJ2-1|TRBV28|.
CASYSRSLYPNEQFF
TGTGCCAGCTATTCCCGAAGTTTATACCCCAATGAGCAGTTCTTC
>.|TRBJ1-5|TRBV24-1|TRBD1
CATSDPQGAAPNQPQHF
TGTGCCACCAGTGATCCTCAGGGGGCGGCCCCCAATCAGCCCCAGCATTTT
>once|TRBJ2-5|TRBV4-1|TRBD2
CASSRTSGQETQYF
TGCGCCAGCAGCCGAACTAGCGGTCAAGAGACCCAGTACTTC